This entry describes one T cell receptor (beta chain). Its antigen target is currently unknown. No base-level quality is on record; no much larger clone is a single base apart. The immunoSEQ Assay, a bias-controlled multiplex PCR, was used to amplify TCRbeta CDR3 regions from genomic DNA. Regarding the original processing steps: Nucleated cell counts per sample were estimated from amplification of reference gene primers within the assay. To quantify the absolute abundance of each unique TCRbeta CDR3 rearrangement, sequence reads were collapsed and filtered. For each sample, productive Simpson clonality was calculated as the square root of Simpson's diversity index over productive rearrangements. In TCRdb, the immuneACCESS table is reduced to in-frame sequences with V and J assigned. These tables do not hold every clone; where another copy was compared, an unresolved V gene accounts for under half, and the others remain unexplained. For V, J and clone size, that table is used; D and trimming come from the DNA. The sample table shows some 290,000 clones, and about nine tenths are seen once. The ten largest clones represent roughly 10% of the sample.

This sample was included in a study of blood T cell repertoires in COVID-19 (TCRdb year 2020). About the study as a whole: Collaborator samples came from the United States, Italy and Spain and covered acute and convalescent phases of COVID-19. The repertoires were made available in a free public database intended to serve as a resource for research on the immune response to SARS-CoV-2. HLA class I and class II types, where available, came from metadata supplied by the sample provider rather than from assay-based typing. Sample metadata almost always included a de-identified subject ID, COVID-19 status, age in years and sex. The dataset comprised deeply sampled blood TCRbeta repertoires from subjects exposed to, actively infected with, or recovered from COVID-19. The prospective study material was composed of cDNA or gDNA derived from T cells, B-cell-depleted T cells, or PBMCs. Samples came from the ongoing ImmuneRACE study (first 160 participants) plus 1,254 subjects from 6 global collaborators. Summary of the overall study and its limitations: Clinical and demographic metadata were provided uncurated, with the amount varying by source and participant.

In Seattle, one collaborating source enrolled patients while the infection was active and tracked those patients longitudinally over the course of disease. The collaborating institutions used their own protocols to collect whole blood in K2EDTA tubes. For TCRbeta analysis, collaborators shipped samples in one of three forms: frozen whole blood, isolated PBMCs, or DNA extracted from either of those sample types. CDR1 and CDR2 (SGHNT, YENEEA) derive from the germline V gene. The cysteine opens and the phenylalanine closes a CDR3 of 14 amino acids. Of all the DNA, just the CDR3 is kept, 42 bases in frame from base 1. V and J lose 5 bases and 3 bases, and a span of 11 bases separates them.

The material sequenced was peripheral blood. The chain is encoded by TRBV11-3 joined to TRBJ2-1, and possibly TRBD1, on 6 matching bases. This TCR came from a woman in her 30s with COVID-19, enrolled during active disease. The CDR3 is CASSDRTVYNEQFF. The sequenced DNA is TGTGCCAGCAGCGATAGGACAGTCTACAATGAGCAGTTCTTC.